These 12 T cell receptor beta chains were all obtained from the same sample, sequenced in a study of technical replicates of blood from a handful of donors. Generated by immunoSEQ multiplex PCR, the TCRdb table keeps only in-frame clones and is missing some. The top ten hold about 0.25% of the sample, which has around 85,000 clones, approximately 94% seen once. The sequencing sample was made of T cells isolated from PBMCs. All receptors come from a human donor in good health.

V and J are TRBV5-8 and TRBJ2-3; tentatively, D is TRBD2 (7 bases). There are 15 residues in the CDR3. Germline CDR1 reads SGHTS; CDR2 reads YDEGEE. Trimming took 1 base from V and 4 from J, leaving 13 bases between them. CDR3 in amino acids: CASSLFAGAADTQYF. The CDR3 DNA is TGTGCCAGCAGCTTGTTTGCGGGGGCGGCAGATACGCAGTATTTT. The complete variable domain, with remaining parts taken from reference TRBV5-8 and TRBJ2-3, reads EAGVTQSPTHLIKTRGQQATLRCSPISGHTSVYWYQQALGLGLQFLLWYDEGEERNRGNFPPRFSGRQFPNYSSELNVNALELEDSALYLCASSLFAGAADTQYFGPGTRLTVL.

Here the CDR3 DNA reads TGTGCCAGCAGTTCAAAACAGGGTGGGGCAGATACGCAGTATTTT. This translates into CASSSKQGGADTQYF. The chain is built from TRBV5-4 and TRBJ2-3; TRBD1 is a possible D gene (6 bases). The ends were cut back, 5 bases at V and 4 bases at J, with 17 bases in the middle. The CDR3 totals 15 residues. Germline V gene data show CDR1 as SGHNT and CDR2 as YYREEE (reference sequence). The variable domain in full, completed from reference TRBV5-4 and TRBJ2-3, reads ETGVTQSPTHLIKTRGQQVTLRCSSQSGHNTVSWYQQALGQGPQFIFQYYREEENGRGNFPPRFSGLQFPNYSSELNVNALELDDSALYLCASSSKQGGADTQYFGPGTRLTVL.

The J gene is TRBJ1-6, the V gene TRBV5-1; the match to TRBD1 covers 7 bases. In germline, CDR1 is SGHRS, CDR2 YFSETQ. J gave up 4 bases and V 6 bases, and 19 bases lay outside the gene matches. The CDR3 length is 19 residues. CDR3 sequence: CASNNKTGSPFLYNSPLHF. The CDR3 DNA reads TGCGCCAGCAATAATAAGACAGGGAGTCCCTTTTTGTATAATTCACCCCTCCACTTT.

The V call is TRBV5-1, the J call TRBJ2-7; no reliable D call. The CDR3 covers 13 residues. Germline values: CDR1 SGHRS, CDR2 YFSETQ. V lost 2 bases to trimming and J lost 3 bases, with 9 bases between them. The CDR3 DNA reads as TGCGCCAGCAGCTTCCGAGAGAACTACGAGCAGTACTTC. Encoded protein: CASSFRENYEQYF.

The rearrangement links TRBV13 to TRBJ2-7; 11 positions agree with TRBD2. Trimming removed 7 bases from V and 5 bases from J; junction bases left unmatched: 7. Germline V gives CDR1 PRHDT, CDR2 FYEKMQ (reference sequence). This CDR3 has 14 residues. CDR3 amino acids: CASTLLAGEDEQYF. The CDR3 coding sequence is TGTGCCAGCACCCTACTAGCGGGAGAAGACGAGCAGTACTTC.

The chain joins TRBV11-3 to TRBJ2-1; 8 positions agree with TRBD1. Germline loops: CDR1 SGHNT, CDR2 YENEEA. V lost 5 bases to trimming and J lost 2 bases; unmatched junction nucleotides: 8. The CDR3 consists of 16 residues. The CDR3 loop reads CASSPTQDRAYNEQFF. CDR3 nucleotide sequence: TGTGCCAGCAGCCCCACTCAGGACAGGGCCTACAATGAGCAGTTCTTC.

This chain uses TRBV7-9 with TRBJ1-6; 10 bases align to TRBD1. In germline, CDR1 is SEHNR, CDR2 FQNEAQ (reference sequence). V was pared by 4 bases and J by 10 bases, with 4 bases of the junction left unmatched. The CDR3 covers 14 residues. In DNA, the CDR3 is TGTGCCAGCAGCTACGGACAGGGGGGATCACCCCTCCACTTT. This translates into CASSYGQGGSPLHF.

The rearrangement joins TRBV5-4 to TRBJ2-2; the D is unclear. Trimming cost V 4 bases and J 4 bases, with 8 bases left between them. Germline CDR1 SGHNT, CDR2 YYREEE (reference sequence). The CDR3 totals 13 residues. CDR3 in amino acids: CASSPTSTGELFF. The CDR3 DNA is TGTGCCAGCAGCCCGACTTCCACCGGGGAGCTGTTTTTT.

The V gene is TRBV15, the J gene TRBJ2-1, with 13 positions matching TRBD2. The V gene end was trimmed by 4 bases and the J gene end by 10 bases; junction bases not matched to a gene: 7. The CDR3 runs to 15 residues. Germline lookup yields CDR1 LNHNV and CDR2 YYDKDF (reference sequence). The CDR3 nucleotides are TGTGCCACCAGCACAGGACTAGCGGGAGTAGGAGAGCAGTTCTTC. Protein product: CATSTGLAGVGEQFF.

The chain employs TRBV19 and TRBJ1-5; no definite D call. This CDR3 region has 13 residues. V was pared by 3 bases and J by 4 bases, with 7 bases between. CDR1 LNHDA and CDR2 SQIVND come from the germline V gene (reference sequence). CDR3 region: CASSIKPNQPQHF. CDR3 sequence (DNA): TGTGCCAGTAGTATTAAGCCGAATCAGCCCCAGCATTTT. The full variable domain, completed using reference TRBV19 and TRBJ1-5, is DGGITQSPKYLFRKEGQNVTLSCEQNLNHDAMYWYRQDPGQGLRLIYYSQIVNDFQKGDIAEGYSVSREKKESFPLTVTSAQKNPTAFYLCASSIKPNQPQHFGDGTRLSIL.

The chain links TRBV18 to TRBJ1-1, with unresolved D. Germline lookup yields CDR1 KGHSH and CDR2 LQKENI. V lost 4 bases and J 1 base, leaving 7 bases between the germline ends. This CDR3 comprises 13 residues. CDR3 region: CASSLGKNTEAFF. Here the CDR3 DNA reads TGTGCCAGCTCACTCGGGAAGAACACTGAAGCTTTCTTT. The variable domain in full, completed from reference TRBV18 and TRBJ1-1, reads NAGVMQNPRHLVRRRGQEARLRCSPMKGHSHVYWYRQLPEEGLKFMVYLQKENIIDESGMPKERFSAEFPKEGPSILRIQQVVRGDSAAYFCASSLGKNTEAFFGQGTRLTVV.

The rearrangement uses TRBV9 and TRBJ2-3; D is possibly TRBD2 (5 bases). The CDR3 length is 16 residues. Trimming left V 0 bases short and J 2 bases short, with 13 bases between. Germline values: CDR1 SGDLS, CDR2 YYNGEE. CDR3 sequence reads: CASSVVPAVVTDTQYF. CDR3 nucleotide sequence: TGTGCCAGCAGCGTAGTCCCAGCGGTAGTCACAGATACGCAGTATTTT.